This TCR beta chain was retrieved from a study of immune evolution from preneoplasia to lung adenocarcinoma. Study overall: HLA loss of heterozygosity: 6% to 7.5% AIS, approximately 15% MIA, about 30% ADC, none AAH.

Produced via immunoSEQ multiplex PCR; TCRdb's table is partial and in-frame only. In the table there are 14,000 to 15,000 clones, 70% to 85% of which are singletons. The germline V gene encodes CDR1 SGHDN and CDR2 FVKESK. The CDR3 has 16 residues. The ends were cut back, 2 bases at V and 8 bases at J, with 16 bases in the middle. This chain connects TRBV14 to TRBJ1-6; perhaps TRBD1 as D (5 bases). This sequence was found in a person aged 60 to 80 with lung adenocarcinoma. Material for sequencing was FFPE minimally invasive lung adenocarcinoma tissue. CDR3 protein: CASSQRAGSSYSPLHF. DNA of the CDR3: TGTGCCAGCAGCCAACGGGCAGGGTCGTCTTATTCACCCCTCCACTTT.